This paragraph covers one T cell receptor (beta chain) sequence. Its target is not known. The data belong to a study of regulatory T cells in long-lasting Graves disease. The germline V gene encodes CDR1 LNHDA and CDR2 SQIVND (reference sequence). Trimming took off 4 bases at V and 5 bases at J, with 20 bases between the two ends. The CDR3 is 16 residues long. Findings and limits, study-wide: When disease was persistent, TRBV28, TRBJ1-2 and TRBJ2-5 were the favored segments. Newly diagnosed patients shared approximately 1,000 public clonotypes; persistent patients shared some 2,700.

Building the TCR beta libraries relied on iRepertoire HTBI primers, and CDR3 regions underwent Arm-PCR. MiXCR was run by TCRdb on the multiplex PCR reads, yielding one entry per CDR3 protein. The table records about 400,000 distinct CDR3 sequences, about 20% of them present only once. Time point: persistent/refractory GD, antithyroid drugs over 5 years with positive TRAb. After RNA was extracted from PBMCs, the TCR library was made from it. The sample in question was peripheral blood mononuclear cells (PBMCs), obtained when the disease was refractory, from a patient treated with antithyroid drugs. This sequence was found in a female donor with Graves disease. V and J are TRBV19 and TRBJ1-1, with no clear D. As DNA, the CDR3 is TGTGCCAGTAGTAGAGGTAATTTGGGAGCAAAGACTGAAGCTTTCTTT. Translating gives CASSRGNLGAKTEAFF.